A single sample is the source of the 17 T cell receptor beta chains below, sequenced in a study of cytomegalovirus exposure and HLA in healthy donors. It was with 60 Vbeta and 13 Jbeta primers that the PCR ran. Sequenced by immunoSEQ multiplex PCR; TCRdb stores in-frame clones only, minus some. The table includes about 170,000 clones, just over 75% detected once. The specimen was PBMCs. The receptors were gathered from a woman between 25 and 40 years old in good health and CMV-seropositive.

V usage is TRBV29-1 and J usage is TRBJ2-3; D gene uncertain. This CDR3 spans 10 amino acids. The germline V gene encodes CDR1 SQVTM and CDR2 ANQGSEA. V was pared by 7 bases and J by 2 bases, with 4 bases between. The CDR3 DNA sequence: TGCAGCGCCTTCACAGATACGCAGTATTTT. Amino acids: CSAFTDTQYF.

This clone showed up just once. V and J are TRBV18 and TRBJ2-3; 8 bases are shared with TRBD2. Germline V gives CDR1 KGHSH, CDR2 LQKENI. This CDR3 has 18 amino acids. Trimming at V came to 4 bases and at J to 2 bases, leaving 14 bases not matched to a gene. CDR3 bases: TGTGCCAGCTCACTTCTCTCGCCGCTAGCGGGCATCACAGATACGCAGTATTTT. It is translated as CASSLLSPLAGITDTQYF.

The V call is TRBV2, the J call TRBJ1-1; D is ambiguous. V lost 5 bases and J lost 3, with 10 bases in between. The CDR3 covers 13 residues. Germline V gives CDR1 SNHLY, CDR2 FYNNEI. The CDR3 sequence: CASSFQTYTEAFF. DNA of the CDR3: TGTGCCAGCAGTTTTCAAACTTACACTGAAGCTTTCTTT. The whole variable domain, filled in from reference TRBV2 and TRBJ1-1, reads EPEVTQTPSHQVTQMGQEVILRCVPISNHLYFYWYRQILGQKVEFLVSFYNNEISEKSEIFDDQFSVERPDGSNFTLKIRSTKLEDSAMYFCASSFQTYTEAFFGQGTRLTVV.

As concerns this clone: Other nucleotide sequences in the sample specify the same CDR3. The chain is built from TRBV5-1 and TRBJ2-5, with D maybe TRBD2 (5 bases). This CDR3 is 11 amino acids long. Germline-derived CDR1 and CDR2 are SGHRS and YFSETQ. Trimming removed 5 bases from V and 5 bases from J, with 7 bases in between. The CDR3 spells CASRREETQYF. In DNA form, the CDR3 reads TGCGCCAGCAGGAGGGAGGAGACCCAGTACTTC.

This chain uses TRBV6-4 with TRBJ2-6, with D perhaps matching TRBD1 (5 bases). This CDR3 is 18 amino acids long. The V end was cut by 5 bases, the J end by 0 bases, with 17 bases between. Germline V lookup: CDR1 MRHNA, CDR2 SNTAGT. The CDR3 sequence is CASSPSTGGSSGANVLTF. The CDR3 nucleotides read TGTGCCAGCAGTCCCTCCACAGGCGGCAGCTCTGGGGCCAACGTCCTGACTTTC.

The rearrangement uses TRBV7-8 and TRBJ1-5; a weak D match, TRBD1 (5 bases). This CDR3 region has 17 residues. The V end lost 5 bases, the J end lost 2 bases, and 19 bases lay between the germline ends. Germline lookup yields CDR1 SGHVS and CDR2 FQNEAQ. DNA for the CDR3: TGTGCCAGCAGCCTAACGGGGCCCGCGGGGGGCAATCAGCCCCAGCATTTT. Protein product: CASSLTGPAGGNQPQHF.

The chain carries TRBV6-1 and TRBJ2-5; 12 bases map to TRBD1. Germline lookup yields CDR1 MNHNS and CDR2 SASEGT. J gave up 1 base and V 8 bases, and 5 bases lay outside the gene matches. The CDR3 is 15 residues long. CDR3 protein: CASGRDRGPQETQYF. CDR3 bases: TGTGCCAGCGGCCGGGACAGGGGGCCCCAAGAGACCCAGTACTTC.

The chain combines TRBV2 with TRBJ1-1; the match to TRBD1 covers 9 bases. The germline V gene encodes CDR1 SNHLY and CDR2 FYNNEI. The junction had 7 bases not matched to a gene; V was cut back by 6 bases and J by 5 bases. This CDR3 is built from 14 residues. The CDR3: CASRGQGTMTEAFF. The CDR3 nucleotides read TGTGCCAGCAGAGGACAGGGGACGATGACTGAAGCTTTCTTT. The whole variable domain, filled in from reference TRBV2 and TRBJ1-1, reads EPEVTQTPSHQVTQMGQEVILRCVPISNHLYFYWYRQILGQKVEFLVSFYNNEISEKSEIFDDQFSVERPDGSNFTLKIRSTKLEDSAMYFCASRGQGTMTEAFFGQGTRLTVV.

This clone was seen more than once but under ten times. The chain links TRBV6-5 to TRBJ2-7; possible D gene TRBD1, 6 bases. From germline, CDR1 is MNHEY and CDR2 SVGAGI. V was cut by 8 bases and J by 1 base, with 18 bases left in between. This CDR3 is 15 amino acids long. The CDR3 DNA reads TGTGCCAGCTCACTTACCCGGACAGCTTCCTACGAGCAGTACTTC. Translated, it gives CASSLTRTASYEQYF.

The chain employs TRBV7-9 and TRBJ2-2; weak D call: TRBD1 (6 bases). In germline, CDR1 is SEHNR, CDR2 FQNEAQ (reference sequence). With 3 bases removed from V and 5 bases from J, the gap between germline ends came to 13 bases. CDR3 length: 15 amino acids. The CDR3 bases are TGTGCCAGCAGCTTCCAGGGGATGTCTACCGGGGAGCTGTTTTTT. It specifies CASSFQGMSTGELFF.

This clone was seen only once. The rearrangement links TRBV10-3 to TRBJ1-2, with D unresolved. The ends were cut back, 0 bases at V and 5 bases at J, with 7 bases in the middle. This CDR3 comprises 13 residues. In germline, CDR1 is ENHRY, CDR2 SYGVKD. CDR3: CAISESMQYGYTF. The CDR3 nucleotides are TGTGCCATCAGTGAGTCTATGCAGTATGGCTACACCTTC.

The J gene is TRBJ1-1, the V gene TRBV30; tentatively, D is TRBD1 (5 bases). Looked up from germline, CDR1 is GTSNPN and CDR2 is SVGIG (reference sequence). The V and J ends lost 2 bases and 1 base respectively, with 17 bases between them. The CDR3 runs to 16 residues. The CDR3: CAWSRVGVNANTEAFF. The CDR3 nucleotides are TGTGCCTGGAGTCGGGTAGGGGTGAATGCGAACACTGAAGCTTTCTTT.

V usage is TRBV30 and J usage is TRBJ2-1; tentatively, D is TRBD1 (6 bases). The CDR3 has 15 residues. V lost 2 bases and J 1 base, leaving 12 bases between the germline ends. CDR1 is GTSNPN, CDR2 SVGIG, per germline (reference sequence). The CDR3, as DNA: TGTGCCTGGAGTTGGACAGTCCTATCCTACAATGAGCAGTTCTTC. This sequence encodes CAWSWTVLSYNEQFF.

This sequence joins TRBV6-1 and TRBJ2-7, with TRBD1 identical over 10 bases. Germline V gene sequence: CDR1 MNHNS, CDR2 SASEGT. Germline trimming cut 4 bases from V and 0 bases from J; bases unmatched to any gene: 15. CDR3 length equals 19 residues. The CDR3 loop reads CASSVRGLTGTGASYEQYF. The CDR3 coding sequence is TGTGCCAGCAGTGTCCGCGGCCTGACCGGGACAGGGGCCTCCTACGAGCAGTACTTC.

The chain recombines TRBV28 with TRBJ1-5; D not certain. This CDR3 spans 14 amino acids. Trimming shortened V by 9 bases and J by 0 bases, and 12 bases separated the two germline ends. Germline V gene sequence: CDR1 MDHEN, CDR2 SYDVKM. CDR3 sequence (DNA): TGTGCCAGTCGACTCCGCTATAGCAATCAGCCCCAGCATTTT. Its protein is CASRLRYSNQPQHF.

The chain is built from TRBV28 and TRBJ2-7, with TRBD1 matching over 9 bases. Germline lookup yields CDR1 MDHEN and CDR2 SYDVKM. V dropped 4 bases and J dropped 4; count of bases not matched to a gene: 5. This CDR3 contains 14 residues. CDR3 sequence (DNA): TGTGCCAGCAGTTCCTCCGGGACAGGGTACGAGCAGTACTTC. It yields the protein CASSSSGTGYEQYF. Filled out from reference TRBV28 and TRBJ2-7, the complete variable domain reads DVKVTQSSRYLVKRTGEKVFLECVQDMDHENMFWYRQDPGLGLRLIYFSYDVKMKEKGDIPEGYSVSREKKERFSLILESASTNQTSMYLCASSSSGTGYEQYFGPGTRLTVT.

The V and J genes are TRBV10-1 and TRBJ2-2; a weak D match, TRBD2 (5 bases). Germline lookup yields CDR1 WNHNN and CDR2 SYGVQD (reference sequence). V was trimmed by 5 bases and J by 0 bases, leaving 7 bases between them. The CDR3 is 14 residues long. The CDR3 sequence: CASSRLPNTGELFF. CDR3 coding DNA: TGCGCCAGCAGTAGACTACCGAACACCGGGGAGCTGTTTTTT.